This T cell receptor beta chain was profiled in a study of CXCR3-negative and CXCR3-positive naive CD8 T cells (dated by TCRdb to about 2019). Describing the broader study: In total, roughly 140 million TRB reads were obtained, corresponding to roughly 1.5 +/- 0.3 million reads per library. For the TRBV-TRBJ cluster analysis, the naive subsets came from 5 donors, while the memory cells came from 3 donors. Diversity and physicochemical repertoire analyses covered under twelve donors pooled from two independent experiments. What the study reported, not specific to this receptor: Because surface CD5, which is linked to self-reactivity in mice, was comparable between the naive subsets, TCR interaction strength was also inferred from TRB CDR3 physicochemical properties. Naive CXCR3-negative and CXCR3-positive cells from the same donor showed similar TRBV-TRBJ usage, whereas memory cells showed distinct patterns. Both naive subsets had comparably high repertoire diversity, while memory CD8+ T cells had much lower repertoire diversity. TRB CDR3s from CXCR3-positive naive cells showed higher hydrophobicity (lower Kidera factor 4), lower energy, and higher strength and volume indices than CXCR3-negative naive cells. Freshly isolated PBMCs were used for most assays because CXCR3 expression went down partially after cryopreservation.

For every CD8+ T cell subset, 300,000 cells were flow-sorted straight into RLT lysis buffer, and each subset was sorted in triplicate. Naive CD8+ T cells were defined stringently as CD45RO-CCR7+CD27+CD95- to exclude memory contaminants. Peripheral blood mononuclear cells were isolated from buffy coats using standard density gradient centrifugation. Naive CXCR3-negative and CXCR3-positive CD8+ T cells were flow-sorted using a FACSAria III. An RNeasy Mini Kit was used to extract total RNA from the sorted cells. The CDR3, cysteine through phenylalanine, is 16 amino acids long. No nucleotide data were recorded. The germline V gene sets CDR1 to LGHNA and CDR2 to YNFKEQ. With respect to this clonotype: No antigen is known for it.

The instrument was a NextSeq 550. The Human TCR Profiling Kit (MiLaboratory) was used to prepare UMI-labeled 5' RACE TRB cDNA libraries. cDNA synthesis used the entire amount of extracted RNA, and PCR amplification then used the entire amount of cDNA produced. Libraries were prepared in parallel using an identical number of PCR cycles. The authors' analysis ran thus. About 49,000 +/- 11,000 unique UMI-labeled TRB cDNA molecules per library were extracted with MIGEC and MiXCR, with at least two reads per UMI required. On average, about 40,000 +/- 10,000 functional in-frame TRB CDR3 nucleotide clonotypes lacking stop codons were found per library. Diversity metrics, including normalized Shannon-Wiener and Chao1, were computed in VDJtools after downsampling to 5000 UMI-labeled TRB molecules per sample. VDJtools was used to calculate clonotype-size-weighted physicochemical properties of the central five CDR3 residues, namely interaction energy, strength, volume and Kidera factor 4. Following reprocessing of the reads by TCRdb, the data hold one row per CDR3 protein sequence and no DNA is available. TCRdb assigned the V and J calls; the authors' analysis was not used. The sample's own table lists 75,000 to 100,000 distinct CDR3 sequences. 0.75% to 0.95% of the sample is taken by the ten largest.

In this chain, TRBV4-2 is recombined with TRBJ2-3; TCRdb proposes TRBD2, but this gene call is untestable without DNA. Sequenced: naive CXCR3+ CD8+ T cells from blood. Taken with the paper, the label for cell subset or site translates to: CD45RO-CCR7+CD27+CD95- naive CD8+ T cells expressing CXCR3 (TNR3+). This TCR derives from a human donor in good health. Some clones in this sample may be carry-over from other donors' samples. The CDR3 in this case is CASSQDQVALLYTQYF.